Below are 27 T cell receptor beta chains sequenced from a single sample in a study of T cell changes during pregnancy in multiple sclerosis. Some clones are missing from TCRdb's copy, which holds only in-frame ones; the method was immunoSEQ multiplex PCR. The table has about 44,000 clones, 70% to 90% seen once; the top ten hold 5.9%. Sequenced here: CD8+ T cells from peripheral blood mononuclear cells, sampled after pregnancy. These receptor sequences come from a female donor in good health, enrolled as a control in a pregnancy study.

The chain uses TRBV28 and TRBJ2-7, with D hard to call. The CDR3 length is 12 residues. CDR1 is MDHEN and CDR2 is SYDVKM in the germline V gene. Trimming removed 6 bases at V and 7 bases at J, with 13 bases between. The CDR3 spells CASRGYSREQYF. CDR3 coding DNA: TGTGCCAGCAGAGGCTACTCGAGGGAGCAGTACTTC. Drawing the rest from reference TRBV28 and TRBJ2-7, the complete variable domain is DVKVTQSSRYLVKRTGEKVFLECVQDMDHENMFWYRQDPGLGLRLIYFSYDVKMKEKGDIPEGYSVSREKKERFSLILESASTNQTSMYLCASRGYSREQYFGPGTRLTVT.

The V gene is TRBV4-3, the J gene TRBJ2-5; the D gene is possibly TRBD1 (6 bases). The end of the DNA fits TRBJ2-7 better, so the J call may be wrong. The CDR3 has 16 amino acids. Germline V gives CDR1 LGHNA, CDR2 YSLEER. CDR3: CASSQAVVDRSYEQYF. DNA for the CDR3: TGCGCCAGCAGCCAGGCGGTCGTGGACAGAAGCTACGAGCAGTACTTC.

The chain joins TRBV4-1 to TRBJ2-3; 9 nucleotides line up with TRBD2. Per the germline V gene, CDR1 is MGHRA and CDR2 is YSYEKL. The CDR3 sequence is 16 residues long. V lost 1 base to trimming and J lost 5 bases; unmatched junction nucleotides: 7. CDR3 bases: TGCGCCAGCAGCCAAGGGGGAGCGGGGGGAGAAGATACGCAGTATTTT. The encoded protein is CASSQGGAGGEDTQYF.

The chain links TRBV7-3 to TRBJ2-7, with 9 nucleotides matching TRBD1. The CDR3 has 17 amino acids. Germline-derived CDR1 and CDR2 are SGHTA and FQGTGA. Germline trimming cut 5 bases from V and 4 bases from J; bases unmatched to any gene: 15. The CDR3 reads CASSQGQRDRESYEQYF. The CDR3 coding sequence is TGTGCCAGCAGCCAGGGACAACGGGACAGGGAGTCGTACGAGCAGTACTTC.

The chain joins TRBV7-8 to TRBJ2-3; the match to TRBD2 covers 8 bases. This CDR3 is built from 12 residues. Germline CDR1 is SGHVS and CDR2 is FQNEAQ. V gave up 5 bases and J gave up 12 bases; unmatched junction bases: 7. CDR3 bases: TGTGCCAGCAGCCCCTTAGCGGGGAGTCAGTATTTT. Its translation: CASSPLAGSQYF.

The V call is TRBV9, the J call TRBJ2-7; D not certain. Germline values: CDR1 SGDLS, CDR2 YYNGEE. This CDR3 contains 14 residues. Trimming took off 3 bases at V and 1 base at J, with 11 bases between the two ends. CDR3 nucleotide sequence: TGTGCCAGCAGCGCATATGACAATTCCTACGAGCAGTACTTC. As protein: CASSAYDNSYEQYF.

The genes are TRBV5-6 and TRBJ1-5; 7 nucleotides agree with TRBD1. The CDR3 is 15 residues long. Germline V gives CDR1 SGHDT, CDR2 YYEEEE. The trim removed 4 bases at V and 4 bases at J, leaving 8 bases unmatched. CDR3 in amino acids: CASSHGSGGNQPQHF. For the CDR3, the DNA is TGTGCCAGCAGCCACGGCTCAGGGGGAAATCAGCCCCAGCATTTT.

The chain has TRBV27 and TRBJ2-2; TRBD2 agrees at 12 bases. This CDR3 spans 16 amino acids. From germline, CDR1 is MNHEY and CDR2 SMNVEV (reference sequence). The ends lost 6 bases at V and 4 bases at J; junction bases unmatched: 6. CDR3 bases: TGTGCCAGCAGCCGACTAGCGGGGGCCCTCACCGGGGAGCTGTTTTTT. Translated, it gives CASSRLAGALTGELFF.

J is TRBJ2-7 and V is TRBV11-1; D gene unclear. Germline values: CDR1 SGHAT, CDR2 FQDESV (reference sequence). This CDR3 region has 12 residues. V gave up 5 bases and J gave up 2 bases, with 7 bases separating them. CDR3 sequence (DNA): TGTGCCAGCAGCCCCACGGCCTACGAGCAGTACTTC. This gives the protein CASSPTAYEQYF.

V gene TRBV11-2 combines with J gene TRBJ2-2; the D is unclear. This CDR3 spans 10 amino acids. V was trimmed by 8 bases and J by 9 bases, leaving 7 bases between them. The V gene's germline CDR1 is SGHAT and CDR2 FQNNGV. CDR3 bases: TGTGCCAGCGCCGGGTGGGAGCTGTTTTTT. Its translation: CASAGWELFF.

This sequence joins TRBV2 and TRBJ1-3; D perhaps matches TRBD1 (5 bases). Trimming took 1 base from V and 0 from J, leaving 16 bases between them. Looked up from germline, CDR1 is SNHLY and CDR2 is FYNNEI. This CDR3 region has 18 residues. CDR3 sequence reads: CASSEVSPGLLSGNTIYF. CDR3 nucleotides: TGTGCCAGCAGTGAAGTGTCTCCGGGACTGCTCTCTGGAAACACCATATATTTT.

This clone showed up just a few times. The CDR3 region is CASSQDRGSLNEKLFF. CDR3 nucleotides: TGCGCCAGCAGCCAAGATCGAGGCAGCCTTAATGAAAAACTGTTTTTT. The chain couples TRBV4-3 to TRBJ1-4; D is undetermined. V was cut by 0 bases and J by 4 bases, with 12 bases left in between. The germline CDR1 and CDR2 sequences are LGHNA and YSLEER. The CDR3 totals 16 residues.

A word on this clone: A read error may produce the germline difference seen at one junction end. The chain employs TRBV5-1 and TRBJ1-1; 7 positions match TRBD1. Germline V gene sequence: CDR1 SGHRS, CDR2 YFSETQ. The CDR3 is made up of 16 amino acids. The CDR3 nucleotides read TGCGCCAGCAGTTTGGAGGGGACAGCTTTGAACACTGAAGCTTTCTTT. Amino acid sequence: CASSLEGTALNTEAFF. Complete variable domain (other parts from reference TRBV5-1 and TRBJ1-1): KAGVTQTPRYLIKTRGQQVTLSCSPISGHRSVSWYQQTPGQGLQFLFEYFSETQRNKGNFPGRFSGRQFSNSRSEMNVSTLELGDSALYLCASSLEGTALNTEAFFGQGTRLTVV.

This clone was picked up one time. The rearrangement joins TRBV7-9 to TRBJ2-7, with 10 nucleotides matching TRBD1. The CDR3 is 16 residues long. V lost 5 bases, J lost 5 bases, and 12 bases stayed unmatched. Per the germline V gene, CDR1 is SEHNR and CDR2 is FQNEAQ (reference sequence). The CDR3 region has the DNA TGTGCCAGCAGCCCCCCAGGGACAGGGGAGGGTGACGAGCAGTACTTC. As protein: CASSPPGTGEGDEQYF.

The chain employs TRBV9 and TRBJ1-2; 7 bases fit TRBD1. J lost 3 bases, V lost 4 bases, and 9 bases had no gene match. The CDR3 is 15 amino acids. Germline values: CDR1 SGDLS, CDR2 YYNGEE. For the CDR3, the DNA is TGTGCCAGCAGCTCACCTACAGGGGAGGACTATGGCTACACCTTC. It codes for CASSSPTGEDYGYTF.

CDR3 protein: CASSGGVGSGANVLTF. Written as DNA, the CDR3 is TGTGCCAGCAGCGGGGGGGTAGGCTCTGGGGCCAACGTCCTGACTTTC. The chain has TRBV4-2 and TRBJ2-6, with TRBD2 identical over 7 bases. The CDR3 loop spans 16 amino acids. CDR1 and CDR2 from the germline V gene are LGHNA and YNFKEQ. With 5 bases clipped from V and 0 bases from J, the junction kept 4 bases outside the gene matches.

The V call is TRBV7-9, the J call TRBJ2-7, with TRBD1 identical over 7 bases. J was trimmed by 2 bases and V by 5 bases; bases with no gene match: 9. Germline CDR1 reads SEHNR; CDR2 reads FQNEAQ (reference sequence). The CDR3 consists of 15 residues. The CDR3 protein is CASSERTGFTYEQYF. CDR3 DNA: TGTGCCAGCAGCGAGAGGACAGGCTTTACCTACGAGCAGTACTTC.

The genes are TRBV5-4 and TRBJ2-3; 8 nucleotides line up with TRBD2. Per the germline V gene, CDR1 is SGHNT and CDR2 is YYREEE (reference sequence). This CDR3 spans 16 amino acids. Losses at the gene ends were 0 bases for V and 5 bases for J; bases not matched to a gene: 8. The CDR3 DNA sequence: TGTGCCAGCAGCTTGGGAACGGGGGGGACTGTAGATACGCAGTATTTT. This encodes CASSLGTGGTVDTQYF.

This chain uses TRBV2 with TRBJ2-3; 7 nucleotides line up with TRBD1. CDR3 length equals 15 residues. V was pared by 4 bases and J by 4 bases, with 8 bases of the junction left unmatched. Germline loops: CDR1 SNHLY, CDR2 FYNNEI. CDR3 nucleotide sequence: TGTGCCAGCAGTGTGGGTCGGCAGGGGGCAGATACGCAGTATTTT. This codes for CASSVGRQGADTQYF.

This chain connects TRBV7-3 to TRBJ2-3; 10 bases agree with TRBD2. V shed 5 bases and J 0 bases; nucleotides not matched to a gene: 2. The length of the CDR3 is 15 residues. The germline gives CDR1 SGHTA, CDR2 FQGTGA. DNA of the CDR3: TGTGCCAGCAGCCCTAGCGGGGGAAGCACAGATACGCAGTATTTT. It yields the protein CASSPSGGSTDTQYF.

J is TRBJ2-7 and V is TRBV27; D call uncertain. The germline V gene encodes CDR1 MNHEY and CDR2 SMNVEV (reference sequence). This CDR3 spans 13 amino acids. V was clipped by 0 bases and J by 3 bases, with 6 bases between them. The CDR3 region has the DNA TGTGCCAGCAGTTTATCGGGCAACTACGAGCAGTACTTC. Protein product: CASSLSGNYEQYF.

V is TRBV15 and J is TRBJ1-2, with a weak D call TRBD1 (5 bases). CDR3 size: 16 residues. V was pared by 3 bases and J by 4 bases, with 18 bases between. CDR1 is LNHNV and CDR2 is YYDKDF in the germline V gene (reference sequence). CDR3 sequence: CATSSGVEGLVYGYTF. The CDR3 nucleotides read TGTGCCACCAGCAGTGGGGTGGAGGGGCTAGTCTATGGCTACACCTTC.

The chain carries TRBV27 and TRBJ2-1, with 7 positions matching TRBD1. Germline-derived CDR1 and CDR2 are MNHEY and SMNVEV (reference sequence). V shed 8 bases, J shed 10 bases, and the junction held 5 bases outside the gene matches. There are 11 residues in the CDR3. The CDR3 loop is CASLIGGEQFF. CDR3 bases: TGTGCCAGCCTCATAGGGGGCGAGCAGTTCTTC.

The J gene is TRBJ2-7, the V gene TRBV6-5; D gene uncertain. CDR1 and CDR2 from the germline V gene are MNHEY and SVGAGI. With 4 bases removed from V and 3 bases from J, the gap between germline ends came to 10 bases. The CDR3 has 13 residues. CDR3 bases: TGTGCCAGCAGTTCCTCGGCCAACTACGAGCAGTACTTC. Its translation is CASSSSANYEQYF.

The CDR3 protein is CASSEGLEQYF. In DNA, the CDR3 is TGCGCCAGCAGCGAAGGGCTCGAGCAGTACTTC. The chain couples TRBV4-3 to TRBJ2-7; D gene unclear. The V end lost 5 bases, the J end lost 6 bases, and 8 bases lay between the germline ends. CDR3 length: 11 amino acids. CDR1 is LGHNA, CDR2 YSLEER, per germline.

Comments on this clone: Different DNA sequences within this sample yield the same CDR3. The chain employs TRBV18 and TRBJ2-7; D is possibly TRBD2 (6 bases). Germline CDR1 is KGHSH and CDR2 is LQKENI. The CDR3 is made up of 13 amino acids. V lost 3 bases and J 3 bases, leaving 9 bases between the germline ends. The CDR3 sequence is CASSPPGSYEQYF. The CDR3 nucleotides read TGTGCCAGCTCACCTCCCGGGAGCTACGAGCAGTACTTC.

The V and J genes are TRBV18 and TRBJ2-1, with D perhaps matching TRBD1 (5 bases). Germline CDR1 is KGHSH and CDR2 is LQKENI. The CDR3 spans 16 residues. The germline V and J ends were trimmed by 3 bases and 3 bases, with 15 bases remaining between them. The CDR3 bases are TGTGCCAGCTCACCCGGCCGGACATTAGACTACAATGAGCAGTTCTTC. Its protein product is CASSPGRTLDYNEQFF.